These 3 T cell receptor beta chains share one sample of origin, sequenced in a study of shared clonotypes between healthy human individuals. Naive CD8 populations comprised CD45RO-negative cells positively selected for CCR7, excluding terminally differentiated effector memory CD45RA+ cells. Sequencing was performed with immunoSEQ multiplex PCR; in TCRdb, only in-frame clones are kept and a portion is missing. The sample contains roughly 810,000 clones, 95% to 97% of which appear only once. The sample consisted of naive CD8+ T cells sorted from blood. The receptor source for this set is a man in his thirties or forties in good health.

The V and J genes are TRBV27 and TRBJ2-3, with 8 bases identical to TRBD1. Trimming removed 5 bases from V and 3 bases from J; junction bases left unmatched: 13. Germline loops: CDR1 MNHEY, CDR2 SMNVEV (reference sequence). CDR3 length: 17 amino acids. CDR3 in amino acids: CASSPLAGQASTDTQYF. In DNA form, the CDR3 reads TGTGCCAGCAGTCCATTGGCGGGACAGGCTTCAACAGATACGCAGTATTTT.

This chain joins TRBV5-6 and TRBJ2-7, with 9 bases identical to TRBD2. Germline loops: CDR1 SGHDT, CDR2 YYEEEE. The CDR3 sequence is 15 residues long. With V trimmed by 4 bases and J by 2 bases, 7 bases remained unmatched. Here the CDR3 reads CASSPSASGAYEQYF. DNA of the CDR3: TGTGCCAGCAGCCCCTCGGCTAGCGGGGCCTACGAGCAGTACTTC.

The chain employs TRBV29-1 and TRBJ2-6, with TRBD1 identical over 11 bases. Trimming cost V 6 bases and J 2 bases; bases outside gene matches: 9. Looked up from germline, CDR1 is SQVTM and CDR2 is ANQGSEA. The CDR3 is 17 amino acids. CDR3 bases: TGCAGCGTGGCCGGGACAGGGGGAAGGGCTGGGGCCAACGTCCTGACTTTC. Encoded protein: CSVAGTGGRAGANVLTF. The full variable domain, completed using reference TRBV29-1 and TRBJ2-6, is SAVISQKPSRDICQRGTSLTIQCQVDSQVTMMFWYRQQPGQSLTLIATANQGSEATYESGFVIDKFPISRPNLTFSTLTVSNMSPEDSSIYLCSVAGTGGRAGANVLTFGAGSRLTVL.